Each of the 6 T cell receptor beta chains below was sequenced from the same sample in a study of blood T cell repertoires in COVID-19. Profiled with immunoSEQ multiplex PCR; TCRdb holds only in-frame clones, not every one. The sample includes over 300,000 clones, approximately 90% seen only once; the top ten take 9.5%. Source material: PBMCs or T cells enriched from blood (not recorded which). The receptors here all came from a woman aged 40-49 years who had recovered from COVID-19.

This chain connects TRBV30 to TRBJ2-7; 10 nucleotides agree with TRBD2. The CDR3 covers 15 residues. The V and J ends lost 2 bases and 2 bases, in that order; junction bases with no gene match: 6. Germline values: CDR1 GTSNPN, CDR2 SVGIG (reference sequence). The CDR3 DNA sequence: TGTGCCTGGAGTTCATCCAGCGGGGGGGCCTACGAGCAGTACTTC. It is translated as CAWSSSSGGAYEQYF.

The chain combines TRBV25-1 with TRBJ2-7, with TRBD1 matching 9 bases. Germline CDR1 is MGHDK and CDR2 is SYGVNS. This CDR3 spans 17 amino acids. With 0 bases clipped from V and 5 bases from J, the junction kept 11 bases outside the gene matches. The CDR3 loop reads CASSEYQWTGEWNEQYF. DNA for the CDR3: TGTGCCAGCAGTGAATATCAGTGGACAGGGGAGTGGAACGAGCAGTACTTC.

The chain combines TRBV6-5 with TRBJ1-2, with TRBD1 matching 9 bases. Losses at the gene ends were 4 bases for V and 4 bases for J; bases not matched to a gene: 7. The germline gives CDR1 MNHEY, CDR2 SVGAGI. The CDR3 consists of 15 residues. CDR3 nucleotides: TGTGCCAGCAGTTTCAAGTCGACAGGGGGCTATGGCTACACCTTC. Its translation: CASSFKSTGGYGYTF.

The chain has TRBV29-1 and TRBJ1-4; maybe TRBD1 (5 bases). The CDR3 runs 14 residues. Trimming shortened V by 3 bases and J by 5 bases, and 13 bases separated the two germline ends. CDR1 and CDR2 from the germline V gene are SQVTM and ANQGSEA. CDR3 protein: CSVDSAGRNEKLFF. As DNA, the CDR3 is TGCAGCGTTGATTCCGCAGGGAGGAATGAAAAACTGTTTTTT.

The CDR3 is CASSQRYHDAYGYTF. The CDR3 nucleotides read TGCGCCAGCAGCCAGAGGTATCATGATGCATATGGCTACACCTTC. The chain uses TRBV4-3 and TRBJ1-2; D is ambiguous. With 3 bases removed from V and 5 bases from J, the gap between germline ends came to 16 bases. This CDR3 contains 15 residues. Germline V gene sequence: CDR1 LGHNA, CDR2 YSLEER.

The gene calls are TRBV11-3 and TRBJ1-1; tentative D call: TRBD1 (5 bases). The germline V and J ends were trimmed by 0 bases and 11 bases, with 7 bases remaining between them. The CDR3 extends over 11 amino acids. CDR1 SGHNT and CDR2 YENEEA come from the germline V gene. Here the CDR3 reads CASSLDQGAFF. The CDR3 region has the DNA TGTGCCAGCAGCTTAGATCAGGGCGCTTTCTTT.